This T cell receptor (beta chain) was sequenced during a study of CD8+ T cells in alopecia areata. General observations from the study: Both scalp clonality and the expanded CD8+ clones among the top 100 showed a significant decrease with tofacitinib.

The CDR3 contains 15 residues. With 7 bases removed from V and 1 base from J, the gap between germline ends came to 13 bases. CDR1 and CDR2 (germline): LNHDA, SQIVND (reference sequence). This clone was observed a handful of times. Its antigen remains unknown. Treatment described: oral pan-JAK inhibitor, 5-10 mg twice daily. Sequencing templates came from extracted RNA that was reverse transcribed into cDNA. The assay was immunoSEQ multiplex PCR, and TCRdb's table has in-frame clones only and misses some. Of some 150,000 clones in the sample, around 58% are singletons; the top ten hold roughly 16%. This sequence joins TRBV19 and TRBJ2-2; D is undetermined. Sequenced material: CD4+ T cells sorted from blood, taken around week 55, from a patient treated with tofacitinib. This receptor was obtained from a human donor with alopecia areata. CDR3: CASTSGRRNTGELFF. In nucleotides, the CDR3 is TGTGCCAGTACCTCAGGACGGAGGAACACCGGGGAGCTGTTTTTT.